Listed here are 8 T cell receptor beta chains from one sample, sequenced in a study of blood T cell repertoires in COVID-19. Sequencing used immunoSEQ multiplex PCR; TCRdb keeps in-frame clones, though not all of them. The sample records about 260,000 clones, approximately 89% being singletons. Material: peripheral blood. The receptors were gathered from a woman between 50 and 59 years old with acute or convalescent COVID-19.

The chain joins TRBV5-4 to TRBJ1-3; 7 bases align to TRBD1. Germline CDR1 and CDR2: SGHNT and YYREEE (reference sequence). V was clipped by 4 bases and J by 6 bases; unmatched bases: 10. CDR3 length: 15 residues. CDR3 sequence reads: CASSPATGSLNTIYF. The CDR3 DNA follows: TGTGCCAGCAGCCCTGCGACAGGGAGTTTAAACACCATATATTTT.

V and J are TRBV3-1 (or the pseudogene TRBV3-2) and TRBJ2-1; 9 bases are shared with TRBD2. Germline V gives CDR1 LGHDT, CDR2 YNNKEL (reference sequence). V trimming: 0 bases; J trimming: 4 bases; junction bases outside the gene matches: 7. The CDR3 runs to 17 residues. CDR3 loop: CASSQDWLAGMYNEQFF. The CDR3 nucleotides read TGTGCCAGCAGCCAAGATTGGCTAGCGGGAATGTACAATGAGCAGTTCTTC.

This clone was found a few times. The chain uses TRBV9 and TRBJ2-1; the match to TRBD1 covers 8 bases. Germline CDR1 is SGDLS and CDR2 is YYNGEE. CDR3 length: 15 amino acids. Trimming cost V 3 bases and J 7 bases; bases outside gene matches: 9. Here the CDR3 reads CASSGIGQGRNEQFF. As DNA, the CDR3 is TGTGCCAGCAGCGGAATAGGACAGGGTAGGAATGAGCAGTTCTTC.

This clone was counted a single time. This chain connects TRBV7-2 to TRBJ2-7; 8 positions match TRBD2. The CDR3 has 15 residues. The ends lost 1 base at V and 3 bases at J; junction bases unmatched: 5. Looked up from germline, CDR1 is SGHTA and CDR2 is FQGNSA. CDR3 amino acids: CASSLGLAGNYEQYF. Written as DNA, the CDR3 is TGTGCCAGCAGCTTAGGGTTAGCGGGAAACTACGAGCAGTACTTC.

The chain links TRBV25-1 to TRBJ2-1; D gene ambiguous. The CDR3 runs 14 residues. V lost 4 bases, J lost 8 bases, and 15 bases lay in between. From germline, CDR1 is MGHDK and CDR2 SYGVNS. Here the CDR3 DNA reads TGTGCCAGCAGTGGTCGGTTTGTTTTGGATGAGCAGTTCTTC. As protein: CASSGRFVLDEQFF. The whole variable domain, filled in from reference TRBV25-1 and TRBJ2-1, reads EADIYQTPRYLVIGTGKKITLECSQTMGHDKMYWYQQDPGMELHLIHYSYGVNSTEKGDLSSESTVSRIRTEHFPLTLESARPSHTSQYLCASSGRFVLDEQFFGPGTRLTVL.

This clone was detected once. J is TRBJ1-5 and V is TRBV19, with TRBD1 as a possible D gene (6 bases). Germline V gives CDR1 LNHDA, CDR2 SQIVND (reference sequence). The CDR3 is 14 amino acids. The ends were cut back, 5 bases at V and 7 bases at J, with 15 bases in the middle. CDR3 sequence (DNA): TGTGCCAGTAGTTTTGGGGGGGCGCGGCAGCCCCAGCATTTT. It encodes CASSFGGARQPQHF. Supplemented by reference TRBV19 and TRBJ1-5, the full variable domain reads DGGITQSPKYLFRKEGQNVTLSCEQNLNHDAMYWYRQDPGQGLRLIYYSQIVNDFQKGDIAEGYSVSREKKESFPLTVTSAQKNPTAFYLCASSFGGARQPQHFGDGTRLSIL.

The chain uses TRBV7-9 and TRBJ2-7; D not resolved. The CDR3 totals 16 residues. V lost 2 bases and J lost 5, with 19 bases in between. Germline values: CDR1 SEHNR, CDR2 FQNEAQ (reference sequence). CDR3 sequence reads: CASSLTLLGGGHEQYF. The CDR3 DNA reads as TGTGCCAGCAGCTTAACCCTCCTAGGCGGCGGCCACGAGCAGTACTTC.

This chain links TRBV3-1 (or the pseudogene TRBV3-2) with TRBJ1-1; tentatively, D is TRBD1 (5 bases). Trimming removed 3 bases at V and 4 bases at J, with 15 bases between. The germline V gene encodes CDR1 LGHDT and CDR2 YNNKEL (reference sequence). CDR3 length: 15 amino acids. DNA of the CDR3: TGTGCCAGCAGCCAGAACGAGGGGAGGCTCACTGAAGCTTTCTTT. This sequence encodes CASSQNEGRLTEAFF.